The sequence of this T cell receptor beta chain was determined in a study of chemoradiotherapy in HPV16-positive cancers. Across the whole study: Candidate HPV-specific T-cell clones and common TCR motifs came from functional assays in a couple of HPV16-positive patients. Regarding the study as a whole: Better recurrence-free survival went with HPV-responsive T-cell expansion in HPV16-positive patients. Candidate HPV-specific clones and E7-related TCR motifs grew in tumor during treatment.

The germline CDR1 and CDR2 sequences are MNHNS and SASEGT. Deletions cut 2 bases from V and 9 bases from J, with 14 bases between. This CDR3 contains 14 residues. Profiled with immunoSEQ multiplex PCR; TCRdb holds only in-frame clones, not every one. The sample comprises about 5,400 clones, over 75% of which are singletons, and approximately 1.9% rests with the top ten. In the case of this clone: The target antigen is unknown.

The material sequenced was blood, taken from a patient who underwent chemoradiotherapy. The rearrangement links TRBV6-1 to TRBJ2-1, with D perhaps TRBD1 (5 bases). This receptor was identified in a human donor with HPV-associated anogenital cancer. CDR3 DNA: TGTGCCAGCAGTGAACAAGGCAGGGCTACTGAGCAGTTCTTC. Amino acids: CASSEQGRATEQFF.